This T cell receptor beta chain was profiled in a study of glioma-infiltrating T cells. Regarding the study as a whole: Tissue-blood divergence was below expectation in non-neoplastic patients, above in gliomas. CDR3 overlap between tissue and blood was very small.

TCR alpha and beta CDR3 regions were amplified from RNA using iRepertoire nested multiplex PCR. For one-step reverse transcription and amplification, roughly 85-450 ng of tissue mRNA or PBMC total RNA was used. TCRdb re-called the multiplex PCR reads through MiXCR, storing one row per CDR3 protein. The sample shows over 100,000 distinct CDR3 sequences, about 25% of them seen only once. The CDR3 is 13 residues long. Germline V gene data show CDR1 as SEHNR and CDR2 as FQNEAQ (reference sequence). The V end was cut by 0 bases, the J end by 3 bases, with 5 bases between. With respect to this clonotype: The antigen is unknown.

Material: glioma tissue, nonneoplastic brain tissue, or PBMCs (not recorded which). The rearrangement uses TRBV7-9 and TRBJ1-2; D gene ambiguous. This sequence was found in a human donor with low-grade glioma or glioblastoma, undergoing nonglioma brain surgery, or in good health (not recorded which). CDR3 loop: CASSLAVDYGYTF. CDR3 coding DNA: TGTGCCAGCAGCTTAGCTGTTGACTATGGCTACACCTTC.